This T cell receptor beta chain was recorded in a study of T cell responses to AZD1222 COVID-19 vaccine. The CDR3 has 14 residues. Germline V gives CDR1 SGHRS, CDR2 YFSETQ. The germline V and J ends were trimmed by 0 bases and 5 bases, with 12 bases remaining between them. Sequencing used immunoSEQ multiplex PCR; TCRdb keeps in-frame clones, though not all of them. The sample holds around 150,000 clones; around 88% are singletons and the top ten take 3% to 4%. This sequence was found in an adult in good health. The chain joins TRBV5-1 to TRBJ2-7; D possibly corresponds to TRBD1 (5 bases). The sequencing used peripheral blood, collected on day 0 of MenACWY control vaccination. CDR3 in amino acids: CASSLVQGGDEQYF. The CDR3 DNA follows: TGCGCCAGCAGCTTGGTCCAGGGTGGCGACGAGCAGTACTTC.